A selection of T cell receptor beta chains follows, all from one sample in a study of regulatory T cells in long-lasting Graves disease. Each CDR3 protein gets one entry after TCRdb re-called the multiplex PCR reads with MiXCR. The data contain about 340,000 distinct CDR3 sequences, around 20% of them singletons. The sample consisted of peripheral blood mononuclear cells (PBMCs), taken when the disease was refractory, from a patient treated with antithyroid drugs. These receptors came from a female donor with Graves disease. CDR3s include the opening cysteine and the closing phenylalanine or tryptophan. The order of the fields is J gene, V gene, clone size, D gene, CDR3 DNA, CDR3 protein. The D gene is left open where the match is weak. Clone size is stated in some rows and not others, as once, few, many or a class when expanded.

J: TRBJ1-5
V: TRBV28
size: many
D: -
DNA: TGTGCCAGCAGGATTTCACGTGATGGGGCCCAGCATTTT
CDR3: CASRISRDGAQHF

J: TRBJ1-4
V: TRBV14
size: -
D: -
DNA: TGTGCCAGCAGCCCCCCCCACAGGGCCCGGCCTGAAAAACTGTTTTTT
CDR3: CASSPPHRARPEKLFF

J: TRBJ2-2
V: TRBV11-3
size: few
D: -
DNA: TGTGCCAGCAGCCAGAGACTCGGGAACACCGGGGAGCTGTTTTTT
CDR3: CASSQRLGNTGELFF

J: TRBJ2-7
V: TRBV4-1
size: once
D: -
DNA: TGCGCCAGCGGGGGCGGGGGCGAGCAGTACTTC
CDR3: CASGGGGEQYF

J: TRBJ1-1
V: TRBV7-9
size: -
D: -
DNA: TGTGCCAGCAGCTTATTAGGGTCGGGTAGCACTCTGAACACTGAAGCTTTCTTT
CDR3: CASSLLGSGSTLNTEAFF

J: TRBJ1-1
V: TRBV12-3/TRBV12-4
size: many
D: -
DNA: TGTGCCAGCAGTTTAAGGGGACGCTTGAACACTGAAGCTTTCTTT
CDR3: CASSLRGRLNTEAFF

J: TRBJ1-5
V: TRBV7-9
size: many
D: -
DNA: TGTGCCAGCAGTGGGACGGAGAGCAATCAGCCCCAGCATTTT
CDR3: CASSGTESNQPQHF

J: TRBJ1-1
V: TRBV12-3/TRBV12-4
size: many
D: TRBD1
DNA: TGTGCCAGCAGTCCAGGACAGGGCGGGGTAGCTTTCTTT
CDR3: CASSPGQGGVAFF

J: TRBJ1-3
V: TRBV12-3/TRBV12-4
size: -
D: -
DNA: TGTGCCAGCAATCTCTGGGGCAGACGCTCTGGAAACACCATATATTTT
CDR3: CASNLWGRRSGNTIYF

J: TRBJ1-4
V: TRBV30
size: many
D: -
DNA: TGTGCCTGGAGTGTAAACGAAAAACTGTTTTTT
CDR3: CAWSVNEKLFF

J: TRBJ2-1
V: TRBV2
size: -
D: TRBD1
DNA: TGTGCCAGCAGAAGGGGACAGGGGGCGCGCAATGAGCAGTTCTTC
CDR3: CASRRGQGARNEQFF

J: TRBJ2-1
V: TRBV7-9
size: -
D: -
DNA: TGTGCCAGCAGCCCCATAAAGGGCCCAGGGGCCAATGAGCAGTTCTTC
CDR3: CASSPIKGPGANEQFF

J: TRBJ2-5
V: TRBV7-2
size: many
D: -
DNA: TGTGCCAGCAGCGGGGAGGGACAACACCAAGAGACCCAGTACTTC
CDR3: CASSGEGQHQETQYF

J: TRBJ1-2
V: TRBV27
size: many
D: TRBD1
DNA: TGTGCCAGTAAAATTTCTTACCAGGGGGCGGAAGGCTACACCTTC
CDR3: CASKISYQGAEGYTF

J: TRBJ1-1
V: TRBV27
size: -
D: -
DNA: TGTGCCAGCAGTCCCCGGGTAGCGGGGGGAACTGAAGCTTTCTTT
CDR3: CASSPRVAGGTEAFF

J: TRBJ1-2
V: TRBV2
size: many
D: TRBD1
DNA: TGTGCCAGCAGCGGACAGGGTGGAACCGAGGAGGGCTACACCTTC
CDR3: CASSGQGGTEEGYTF

J: TRBJ2-7
V: TRBV6-1
size: few
D: TRBD2
DNA: TGTGCCAGTTCGACCGGAAGACTAGCGGCATCCTACGAGCAGTACTTC
CDR3: CASSTGRLAASYEQYF

J: TRBJ2-7
V: TRBV6-1
size: many
D: -
DNA: TGTGCCAGCGGGGTAGACTACGAGCAGTACTTC
CDR3: CASGVDYEQYF

J: TRBJ1-4
V: TRBV6-2/TRBV6-3
size: few
D: -
DNA: TGTGCCAGCAGTTACTCGAGGGAGACTAATGAAAAACTGTTTTTT
CDR3: CASSYSRETNEKLFF

J: TRBJ2-4
V: TRBV14
size: -
D: -
DNA: TGTGCCAGCAGCCAAGCGGGGGTTGGAGGAGCCAAAAACATTCAGTACTTC
CDR3: CASSQAGVGGAKNIQYF

J: TRBJ1-1
V: TRBV30
size: -
D: TRBD1
DNA: TGTGCCTGGAGCCCGGTAGAAGGGGGCAGGAAAGCTTTCTTT
CDR3: CAWSPVEGGRKAFF

J: TRBJ1-3
V: TRBV7-2
size: few
D: TRBD1
DNA: TGTGCCAGCAGCTACCCCCGACAGGGTTTGCCTGGAAACACCATATATTTT
CDR3: CASSYPRQGLPGNTIYF

J: TRBJ2-7
V: TRBV5-6
size: -
D: -
DNA: TGTGCCAGCAGCTTGAACCCCTTCGTGGAGGGAAAGGGCGGGCAGTACTTC
CDR3: CASSLNPFVEGKGGQYF

J: TRBJ2-2
V: TRBV24-1
size: few
D: TRBD1
DNA: TGTGCCACCAGTGGCCCCTCGACAGGGGCCATCACCGGGGAGCTGTTTTTT
CDR3: CATSGPSTGAITGELFF

J: TRBJ1-2
V: TRBV15
size: few
D: TRBD1
DNA: TGTGCCACCAGCAGAGGGAGACCGGGACAGATCAACTATGGCTACACCTTC
CDR3: CATSRGRPGQINYGYTF

J: TRBJ1-5
V: TRBV7-2
size: many
D: -
DNA: TGTGCCAGCAGCTTAGAACTAGCTAGCAATCAGCCCCAGCATTTT
CDR3: CASSLELASNQPQHF

J: TRBJ2-1
V: TRBV19
size: -
D: -
DNA: TGTGCCAGTAGCAGAGGAGGGGGCGGGCAGTTCTTC
CDR3: CASSRGGGGQFF

J: TRBJ2-5
V: TRBV7-8
size: few
D: -
DNA: TGTGCCAGCAGCAAAGGCCGACTCCAACAAGAGACCCAGTACTTC
CDR3: CASSKGRLQQETQYF

J: TRBJ2-3
V: TRBV12-3/TRBV12-4
size: few
D: -
DNA: TGTGCCAGCAGGCTGGACCAAATAAGCACAGATACGCAGTATTTT
CDR3: CASRLDQISTDTQYF

J: TRBJ2-5
V: TRBV12-3/TRBV12-4
size: many
D: TRBD2
DNA: TGTGCCAGCAGTTTAAGGGGAGCGGGAGGGGCGGAGACCCAGTACTTC
CDR3: CASSLRGAGGAETQYF

J: TRBJ1-3
V: TRBV6-2/TRBV6-3
size: -
D: -
DNA: TGTGCCAGCAGCCGAGGATCGAGCTCTGGAAACACCATATATTTT
CDR3: CASSRGSSSGNTIYF

J: TRBJ2-1
V: TRBV10-3
size: -
D: -
DNA: TGTGCCGCAGGGCGCGGGGGGACAGATGAGCAGTTCTTC
CDR3: CAAGRGGTDEQFF

J: TRBJ1-5
V: TRBV27
size: few
D: -
DNA: TGTGCCAGCAGTTTGGTGGGGGCGGATCAGCCCCAGCATTTT
CDR3: CASSLVGADQPQHF

J: TRBJ2-3
V: TRBV6-2/TRBV6-3
size: -
D: TRBD2
DNA: TGTGCCAGCAGTGAAACGCCTAGCGGACCAAGGAATACGCAGTATTTT
CDR3: CASSETPSGPRNTQYF

J: TRBJ1-1
V: TRBV11-1
size: many
D: -
DNA: TGTGCCAGCAGGGCCCAATCGAACACTGAAGCTTTCTTT
CDR3: CASRAQSNTEAFF

J: TRBJ1-5
V: TRBV27
size: few
D: TRBD1
DNA: TGTGCCAGCAGCCTTACAGGGGGAGGACATCCCATTTATCAGCCCCAGCATTTT
CDR3: CASSLTGGGHPIYQPQHF

J: TRBJ1-2
V: TRBV2
size: many
D: -
DNA: TGTGCCAGCAGTCCTCCGGGGCACAGTCGAAGTGGCTACACCTTC
CDR3: CASSPPGHSRSGYTF

J: TRBJ1-2
V: TRBV19
size: -
D: -
DNA: TGTGCCAGTATAGCCCCCGGGAGTGTACACATCTTC
CDR3: CASIAPGSVHIF

J: TRBJ2-7
V: TRBV28
size: many
D: -
DNA: TGTGCCAGCAGTCCTTTAAGGCGCGTTGGATACGAGCAGTACTTC
CDR3: CASSPLRRVGYEQYF

J: TRBJ2-2
V: TRBV10-3
size: few
D: TRBD2
DNA: TGTGCCATCAGTGACTTACTAGCGGGCAGCACCGGGGAGCTGTTTTTT
CDR3: CAISDLLAGSTGELFF

J: TRBJ1-1
V: TRBV7-3
size: -
D: TRBD1
DNA: TGTGCCAGCAGCACCGGGACAGGGGTAACTGAAGCTTTCTTT
CDR3: CASSTGTGVTEAFF

J: TRBJ1-2
V: TRBV28
size: many
D: -
DNA: TGTGCAGCGGGGGCGTATGGCTACACCTTC
CDR3: CAAGAYGYTF

J: TRBJ2-5
V: TRBV12-3/TRBV12-4
size: -
D: TRBD2
DNA: TGTGCCAGCAGACTAGCGGGGGTAGAGACCCAGTACTTC
CDR3: CASRLAGVETQYF

J: TRBJ2-5
V: TRBV12-3/TRBV12-4
size: many
D: TRBD1
DNA: TGTGCCAGCTCCTCTTACAGGGGGCATAGAGAGACCCAGTACTTC
CDR3: CASSSYRGHRETQYF

J: TRBJ1-2
V: TRBV12-3/TRBV12-4
size: many
D: -
DNA: TGTGCCAGCACCTCCCCCGGCTATGGCTACACCTTC
CDR3: CASTSPGYGYTF

J: TRBJ2-7
V: TRBV3-1
size: few
D: -
DNA: TGTGCCAGCAGCCAGGGTTCGGGTCCCTACGAGCAGTACTTC
CDR3: CASSQGSGPYEQYF

J: TRBJ1-2
V: TRBV7-2
size: -
D: -
DNA: TGTGCCAGCAGCCTCCTCAGGGGCTCTGGCTACACCTTC
CDR3: CASSLLRGSGYTF

J: TRBJ1-2
V: TRBV10-3
size: few
D: TRBD1
DNA: TGTGCCTTCATGACAGGGACCTATGGCTACACCTTC
CDR3: CAFMTGTYGYTF

J: TRBJ2-7
V: TRBV10-3
size: few
D: TRBD2
DNA: TGTGCCATCAGTGAGTCGATTAGTACTAGCGGGAGGAACGAGCAGTACTTC
CDR3: CAISESISTSGRNEQYF